Below, 28 T cell receptor beta chains from the same sample are listed, as sequenced in a study of cytomegalovirus exposure and HLA in healthy donors. PCR amplification relied on 60 Vbeta primers (plus 13 Jbeta primers). Here immunoSEQ multiplex PCR was the method, and the copy in TCRdb shows in-frame clones only, minus some. The sample lists under 95,000 clones, around 75% seen once, with roughly 14% in the top ten. Material for sequencing was PBMCs. The receptors were sampled from a woman aged 40 to 55 in good health and CMV-seropositive.

The chain couples TRBV2 to TRBJ1-4, with 9 bases matching TRBD1. The CDR3 loop spans 14 amino acids. Germline CDR1 reads SNHLY; CDR2 reads FYNNEI. Losses at the gene ends were 2 bases for V and 7 bases for J; bases not matched to a gene: 2. Here the CDR3 reads CASSELDRGEKLFF. In nucleotides, the CDR3 is TGTGCCAGCAGTGAACTGGACAGGGGTGAAAAACTGTTTTTT.

The rearrangement links TRBV7-9 to TRBJ2-7; possible D gene TRBD1, 6 bases. Germline CDR1 and CDR2: SEHNR and FQNEAQ (reference sequence). The CDR3 runs 16 residues. Trimming pared 5 bases from V and 0 bases from J, leaving 17 bases between. Here the CDR3 reads CASSHGQKIFSYEQYF. The CDR3 DNA is TGTGCCAGCAGCCACGGACAGAAAATTTTCTCCTACGAGCAGTACTTC.

In DNA, the CDR3 is TGTGCCAGCAATAAGGGACAGGGAGACTACGAGCAGTACTTC. Amino acid sequence: CASNKGQGDYEQYF. The chain couples TRBV6-1 to TRBJ2-7; 9 bases align to TRBD1. In germline, CDR1 is MNHNS, CDR2 SASEGT. J lost 3 bases, V lost 7 bases, and 7 bases had no gene match. The CDR3 contains 14 residues.

This chain joins TRBV25-1 and TRBJ2-7; 8 bases line up with TRBD1. The CDR3 extends over 14 amino acids. The ends lost 3 bases at V and 2 bases at J; junction bases unmatched: 3. Germline loops: CDR1 MGHDK, CDR2 SYGVNS. CDR3 nucleotides: TGTGCCAGCAGTGACCTGGGACAGGCCTACGAGCAGTACTTC. Its protein is CASSDLGQAYEQYF.

This clone was recorded only once. The J gene is TRBJ2-1, the V gene TRBV4-1; D perhaps matches TRBD2 (7 bases). V lost 0 bases to trimming and J lost 2 bases, with 14 bases between them. The CDR3 is made up of 17 amino acids. Germline V gives CDR1 MGHRA, CDR2 YSYEKL. CDR3 bases: TGCGCCAGCAGCCAAGAACGGGGGGCCATTACCTACAATGAGCAGTTCTTC. Translation gives CASSQERGAITYNEQFF.

V and J are TRBV5-1 and TRBJ1-1, with D tentatively TRBD1 (5 bases). Germline assignment: CDR1 SGHRS and CDR2 YFSETQ. The CDR3 is 19 amino acids. Trimming pared 0 bases from V and 0 bases from J, leaving 21 bases between. CDR3 DNA: TGCGCCAGCAGCTTGGCCGGGGGGTTAGTGGGGGTAATGAACACTGAAGCTTTCTTT. Translating gives CASSLAGGLVGVMNTEAFF. Full variable domain (rest looked up from reference TRBV5-1 and TRBJ1-1): KAGVTQTPRYLIKTRGQQVTLSCSPISGHRSVSWYQQTPGQGLQFLFEYFSETQRNKGNFPGRFSGRQFSNSRSEMNVSTLELGDSALYLCASSLAGGLVGVMNTEAFFGQGTRLTVV.

This sequence joins TRBV7-9 and TRBJ2-5; 7 bases fit TRBD1. The CDR3 is made up of 15 amino acids. With V trimmed by 5 bases and J by 4 bases, 10 bases remained unmatched. Germline V gene data show CDR1 as SEHNR and CDR2 as FQNEAQ (reference sequence). CDR3 sequence: CASSTNRGEVETQYF. The CDR3 bases are TGTGCCAGCAGCACCAACAGGGGCGAGGTAGAGACCCAGTACTTC.

This chain links TRBV6-5 with TRBJ1-1, with D unresolved. The length of the CDR3 is 15 residues. Per germline, CDR1 MNHEY and CDR2 SVGAGI. V shed 6 bases and J shed 0 bases, with 14 bases lying between them. DNA for the CDR3: TGTGCCAGCAGGACCCTAACAACTATGAACACTGAAGCTTTCTTT. This gives the protein CASRTLTTMNTEAFF.

V usage is TRBV5-6 and J usage is TRBJ1-2, with D unclear. With 4 bases removed from V and 5 bases from J, the gap between germline ends came to 21 bases. Germline V CDR1 and CDR2: SGHDT, YYEEEE. CDR3 length: 16 residues. CDR3 coding DNA: TGTGCCAGCAGCGTTCGGATAGTGGCGGTAGGATATGGCTACACCTTC. Encoded protein: CASSVRIVAVGYGYTF.

This clone was detected a few times. The rearrangement uses TRBV18 and TRBJ2-3; D call uncertain. Looked up from germline, CDR1 is KGHSH and CDR2 is LQKENI. This CDR3 comprises 17 residues. V was cut by 5 bases and J by 0 bases, with 18 bases left in between. The DNA for the CDR3 is TGTGCCAGCTCATCGCGAATTCAGGCGTCCAGCACAGATACGCAGTATTTT. Amino acids: CASSSRIQASSTDTQYF.

The chain has TRBV6-5 and TRBJ1-6; 7 bases fit TRBD1. The CDR3 has 13 amino acids. From germline, CDR1 is MNHEY and CDR2 SVGAGI. With V trimmed by 8 bases and J by 3 bases, 1 base remained unmatched. The CDR3 is CASWTGYNSPLHF. In nucleotides, the CDR3 is TGTGCCAGCTGGACAGGCTATAATTCACCCCTCCACTTT.

This rearrangement joins TRBV5-6 to TRBJ1-2; 9 positions match TRBD1. Germline CDR1 is SGHDT and CDR2 is YYEEEE. V trimming: 3 bases; J trimming: 3 bases; junction bases outside the gene matches: 9. CDR3 length: 16 amino acids. Here the CDR3 reads CASSYSGQGRDYGYTF. DNA of the CDR3: TGTGCCAGCAGCTACTCTGGACAGGGGCGCGACTATGGCTACACCTTC. Using reference TRBV5-6 and TRBJ1-2 for the parts outside the CDR3, the full variable domain is DAGVTQSPTHLIKTRGQQVTLRCSPKSGHDTVSWYQQALGQGPQFIFQYYEEEERQRGNFPDRFSGHQFPNYSSELNVNALLLGDSALYLCASSYSGQGRDYGYTFGSGTRLTVV.

This sequence joins TRBV6-1 and TRBJ1-5; 7 nucleotides agree with TRBD1. This CDR3 contains 13 residues. CDR1 MNHNS and CDR2 SASEGT come from the germline V gene. J gave up 6 bases and V 6 bases, and 5 bases lay outside the gene matches. The CDR3 reads CASSGQGGQPQHF. Written as DNA, the CDR3 is TGTGCCAGCAGCGGGCAGGGGGGTCAGCCCCAGCATTTT.

The chain carries TRBV2 and TRBJ2-1, with D perhaps matching TRBD2 (6 bases). CDR1 and CDR2 from the germline V gene are SNHLY and FYNNEI. V was clipped by 6 bases and J by 4 bases, with 16 bases between them. CDR3 size: 15 residues. CDR3 bases: TGTGCCAGCAGGGAAAGGAGACTAGAATACAATGAGCAGTTCTTC. Its translation: CASRERRLEYNEQFF.

V is TRBV9 and J is TRBJ1-2; D not resolved. This CDR3 is 12 amino acids long. Germline loops: CDR1 SGDLS, CDR2 YYNGEE. The V gene lost 1 base and the J gene lost 5 bases, with 6 bases spanning the gap. CDR3 residues: CASSVRDYGYTF. The CDR3, as DNA: TGTGCCAGCAGCGTAAGAGATTATGGCTACACCTTC. Full variable domain (remainder filled in from reference TRBV9 and TRBJ1-2): DSGVTQTPKHLITATGQRVTLRCSPRSGDLSVYWYQQSLDQGLQFLIQYYNGEERAKGNILERFSAQQFPDLHSELNLSSLELGDSALYFCASSVRDYGYTFGSGTRLTVV.

The chain uses TRBV15 and TRBJ1-1; weak D call: TRBD1 (6 bases). Germline V CDR1 and CDR2: LNHNV, YYDKDF (reference sequence). This CDR3 comprises 15 residues. V was pared by 0 bases and J by 5 bases, with 13 bases between. The CDR3 coding sequence is TGTGCCACCAGCAGAGAAAGGGGGTGGAGGACTGAAGCTTTCTTT. Encoded protein: CATSRERGWRTEAFF.

Concerning this clone: At one end the junction does not follow the germline gene, possibly because of a read error. J is TRBJ2-7 and V is TRBV7-9; the D gene is possibly TRBD1 (5 bases). The CDR3 has 12 amino acids. Germline lookup yields CDR1 SEHNR and CDR2 FQNEAQ (reference sequence). The CDR3 sequence: CSSSLGAGEQYF. The DNA of the CDR3 is TGTTCCAGCAGCTTAGGGGCTGGGGAGCAGTACTTC.

The J gene is TRBJ2-3, the V gene TRBV4-1, with 11 bases that match TRBD2. The CDR3 contains 16 residues. V lost 0 bases, J lost 1 base, and 0 bases stayed unmatched. Germline CDR1 and CDR2: MGHRA and YSYEKL. The DNA of the CDR3 is TGCGCCAGCAGCCAAGAGACTAGCGGGGGCACAGATACGCAGTATTTT. Residues: CASSQETSGGTDTQYF.

The chain employs TRBV10-3 and TRBJ1-1; 8 bases match TRBD1. Germline-derived CDR1 and CDR2 are ENHRY and SYGVKD. V gave up 6 bases and J gave up 6 bases; unmatched junction bases: 6. This CDR3 contains 13 residues. CDR3 nucleotide sequence: TGTGCCATCAGGGACAGGGAGATCTCTGAAGCTTTCTTT. Translation: CAIRDREISEAFF.

The chain is built from TRBV5-1 and TRBJ2-5, with 12 bases that match TRBD2. V was clipped by 0 bases and J by 5 bases; unmatched bases: 8. The CDR3 has 17 amino acids. CDR1 is SGHRS, CDR2 YFSETQ, per germline. The CDR3 sequence: CASSLVTSGGGGETQYF. CDR3 DNA sequence: TGCGCCAGCAGCTTGGTGACTAGCGGGGGAGGGGGTGAGACCCAGTACTTC.

This clone was counted once. The J gene is TRBJ2-1, the V gene TRBV11-2, with 13 bases identical to TRBD2. J was trimmed by 0 bases and V by 0 bases; bases with no gene match: 8. This CDR3 is built from 20 residues. CDR1 is SGHAT, CDR2 FQNNGV, per germline. The CDR3 loop is CASSLDIGWTSGSSYNEQFF. CDR3 coding DNA: TGTGCCAGCAGCTTAGATATCGGGTGGACTAGCGGGAGCTCCTACAATGAGCAGTTCTTC.

This clone turned up a few times. The genes are TRBV4-1 and TRBJ2-7, with TRBD1 identical over 8 bases. V trimming: 1 base; J trimming: 2 bases; junction bases outside the gene matches: 4. From germline, CDR1 is MGHRA and CDR2 YSYEKL. The CDR3 runs to 15 residues. The CDR3 DNA reads TGCGCCAGCAGCCAAGGGGACAGGATCACCTACGAGCAGTACTTC. Its translation: CASSQGDRITYEQYF.

J is TRBJ1-1 and V is TRBV19; D unresolved. The CDR3 contains 13 residues. V lost 3 bases and J 1 base, leaving 6 bases between the germline ends. Germline CDR1 LNHDA, CDR2 SQIVND (reference sequence). CDR3 DNA sequence: TGTGCCAGTAGTATTCAGTGGAACACTGAAGCTTTCTTT. It is translated as CASSIQWNTEAFF.

The CDR3 DNA reads TGTGCCAGCTCCCCGGTGAAGAACACAGATACGCAGTATTTT. Its protein product is CASSPVKNTDTQYF. This chain uses TRBV18 with TRBJ2-3; D not resolved. The CDR3 totals 14 residues. The germline gives CDR1 KGHSH, CDR2 LQKENI. V was shortened by 6 bases and J by 2 bases, with 12 bases between the two germline ends.

The CDR3 loop reads CASSPPGQVNNEQFF. The DNA for the CDR3 is TGTGCCAGCAGTCCTCCGGGACAGGTTAACAATGAGCAGTTCTTC. The rearrangement joins TRBV2 to TRBJ2-1; 8 nucleotides match TRBD1. The germline V gene has CDR1 SNHLY and CDR2 FYNNEI. The CDR3 is made up of 15 amino acids. V shed 5 bases and J 5 bases; nucleotides not matched to a gene: 8. The full variable domain, its missing parts supplied by reference TRBV2 and TRBJ2-1, is EPEVTQTPSHQVTQMGQEVILRCVPISNHLYFYWYRQILGQKVEFLVSFYNNEISEKSEIFDDQFSVERPDGSNFTLKIRSTKLEDSAMYFCASSPPGQVNNEQFFGPGTRLTVL.

The chain recombines TRBV4-2 with TRBJ2-3; weak D call: TRBD2 (6 bases). Germline-derived CDR1 and CDR2 are LGHNA and YNFKEQ. Trimming removed 0 bases from V and 1 base from J, with 11 bases in between. This CDR3 has 16 amino acids. The CDR3 sequence is CASSQEMASGTDTQYF. CDR3 nucleotide sequence: TGTGCCAGCAGCCAAGAGATGGCTAGCGGCACAGATACGCAGTATTTT.

The V and J genes are TRBV19 and TRBJ2-1; D call uncertain. Germline V gene data show CDR1 as LNHDA and CDR2 as SQIVND (reference sequence). CDR3 length: 13 amino acids. Deletions cut 6 bases from V and 3 bases from J, with 9 bases between. CDR3 nucleotide sequence: TGTGCCAGTAGCCACCTAATCTACAATGAGCAGTTCTTC. Amino acids: CASSHLIYNEQFF.

V usage is TRBV15 and J usage is TRBJ1-6; D ambiguous. The CDR3 covers 15 residues. Trimming left V 6 bases short and J 0 bases short, with 9 bases between. Germline loops: CDR1 LNHNV, CDR2 YYDKDF (reference sequence). The CDR3 DNA reads as TGTGCCACCAGGATCGGGAGCTCCTATAATTCACCCCTCCACTTT. The encoded protein is CATRIGSSYNSPLHF.